These 14 T cell receptor beta chains were all obtained from the same sample, sequenced in a study of OX40 agonist ivuxolimab in advanced cancers. The protocol was immunoSEQ multiplex PCR, while the TCRdb copy is restricted to in-frame clones and leaves out a portion. The sample lists 52,000 or so clones; 85% were seen once. The sample in question was CD4+ or CD8+ T cells sorted from blood, obtained in a trial of the OX40 agonist ivuxolimab. The receptor source for this set is an adult with an advanced solid tumor such as melanoma, head and neck, liver or kidney cancer.

The chain links TRBV30 to TRBJ2-5; the D gene could be TRBD1 or TRBD2 (5 bases each). Germline CDR1 reads GTSNPN; CDR2 reads SVGIG (reference sequence). Trimming removed 0 bases at V and 5 bases at J, with 7 bases between. CDR3 length: 12 residues. This CDR3 reads CAWSVGTETQYF. Here the CDR3 DNA reads TGTGCCTGGAGTGTAGGGACGGAGACCCAGTACTTC.

The table lists this clone with a count of one. The same CDR3 arises from other DNA sequences in this sample as well. CDR3 in amino acids: CASSLVAGGGETQYF. The CDR3 DNA is TGCGCCAGCAGCTTGGTAGCGGGGGGTGGAGAGACCCAGTACTTC. The V and J genes are TRBV5-1 and TRBJ2-5; 10 nucleotides agree with TRBD2. After removal of 0 bases from V and 4 bases from J, the junction contained 3 bases not matched to a gene. The CDR3 consists of 15 residues. Germline V lookup: CDR1 SGHRS, CDR2 YFSETQ.

V usage is TRBV19 and J usage is TRBJ2-5, with 11 bases fitting TRBD2. This CDR3 region has 16 residues. V shed 1 base, J shed 10 bases, and the junction held 11 bases outside the gene matches. Germline V gene data show CDR1 as LNHDA and CDR2 as SQIVND (reference sequence). CDR3 bases: TGTGCCAGTAGTATAGTAGGGGGACTAGCGGTCCAGGGCCAGTACTTC. This codes for CASSIVGGLAVQGQYF.

J is TRBJ2-7 and V is TRBV9; D is uncertain. Per germline, CDR1 SGDLS and CDR2 YYNGEE. The CDR3 length is 11 residues. The V and J ends lost 3 bases and 3 bases respectively, with 4 bases between them. The CDR3 region is CASSAYYEQYF. Here the CDR3 DNA reads TGTGCCAGCAGCGCTTACTACGAGCAGTACTTC. Complete variable domain (other parts from reference TRBV9 and TRBJ2-7): DSGVTQTPKHLITATGQRVTLRCSPRSGDLSVYWYQQSLDQGLQFLIQYYNGEERAKGNILERFSAQQFPDLHSELNLSSLELGDSALYFCASSAYYEQYFGPGTRLTVT.

V is TRBV20-1 and J is TRBJ2-5, with D unresolved. Germline lookup yields CDR1 DFQATT and CDR2 SNEGSKA (reference sequence). The V end lost 7 bases, the J end lost 2 bases, and 8 bases lay between the germline ends. This CDR3 region has 11 residues. The CDR3 DNA reads TGCAGTGGGGCGGTTCAAGAGACCCAGTACTTC. This sequence encodes CSGAVQETQYF.

The chain employs TRBV6-5 and TRBJ1-4; D possibly corresponds to TRBD1 (5 bases). Germline V lookup: CDR1 MNHEY, CDR2 SVGAGI. CDR3 length equals 14 residues. V dropped 7 bases and J dropped 3 bases, with 12 bases sitting between them. The CDR3 sequence is CASKRQLSNEKLFF. CDR3 nucleotides: TGTGCCAGCAAAAGACAGTTGTCTAATGAAAAACTGTTTTTT.

This chain connects TRBV19 to TRBJ2-1; the match to TRBD2 covers 9 bases. Germline CDR1 and CDR2: LNHDA and SQIVND (reference sequence). This CDR3 has 15 amino acids. Trimming took 3 bases from V and 2 from J; bases not matched to a gene: 2. The CDR3 DNA is TGTGCCAGTAGTATGAGCGGGGGGCCCTACAATGAGCAGTTCTTC. Translation: CASSMSGGPYNEQFF.

The CDR3 bases are TGTGCCAGCAGTGGATGGGACAGGGGGGACACTGAAGCTTTCTTT. It specifies CASSGWDRGDTEAFF. This rearrangement joins TRBV27 to TRBJ1-1; 11 positions match TRBD1. CDR3 length: 15 residues. Unmatched junction bases numbered 5, after V lost 5 bases and J lost 3 bases. Germline V gives CDR1 MNHEY, CDR2 SMNVEV (reference sequence).

The chain's CDR3 is CASSPRTSGRGYNEQFF. In DNA form, the CDR3 reads TGCGCCAGCAGCCCTCGGACTAGCGGGAGGGGATACAATGAGCAGTTCTTC. The V and J genes are TRBV4-1 and TRBJ2-1; TRBD2 aligns across 15 bases. This CDR3 is 17 amino acids long. Germline values: CDR1 MGHRA, CDR2 YSYEKL. Trimming removed 4 bases from V and 4 bases from J; junction bases left unmatched: 5.

DNA of the CDR3: TGTGCCAGCAGCGTAGGTGGGGGAAGGTTAGATACGCAGTATTTT. Its translation is CASSVGGGRLDTQYF. V and J are TRBV9 and TRBJ2-3; D tentatively fits TRBD1 or TRBD2 (5 bases each). Germline CDR1 is SGDLS and CDR2 is YYNGEE. CDR3 length: 15 amino acids. The V and J ends lost 0 bases and 5 bases respectively, with 13 bases between them.

This clone was seen a few times. The chain couples TRBV4-1 to TRBJ1-5; D unresolved. The V gene lost 0 bases and the J gene lost 2 bases, with 5 bases spanning the gap. The germline V gene has CDR1 MGHRA and CDR2 YSYEKL. This CDR3 has 14 residues. In DNA form, the CDR3 reads TGCGCCAGCAGCCAAGAGTACGGCAATCAGCCCCAGCATTTT. This translates into CASSQEYGNQPQHF.

This rearrangement joins TRBV5-4 to TRBJ2-2; D not certain. V lost 5 bases to trimming and J lost 1 base, with 9 bases between them. CDR1 and CDR2 from the germline V gene are SGHNT and YYREEE (reference sequence). The CDR3 totals 14 residues. The CDR3, as DNA: TGTGCCAGCAGACTCAAGGGGAACACCGGGGAGCTGTTTTTT. Translation gives CASRLKGNTGELFF.

CDR3 protein: CANSDRQGRDEQFF. The CDR3 DNA reads TGTGCCAATTCTGATCGACAAGGCCGCGATGAGCAGTTCTTC. The chain is built from TRBV6-1 and TRBJ2-1, with D unclear. The CDR3 sequence is 14 residues long. Germline V gene data show CDR1 as MNHNS and CDR2 as SASEGT. Trimming cost V 10 bases and J 8 bases, with 21 bases left between them.

The chain links TRBV30 to TRBJ2-2; D perhaps matches TRBD1 (5 bases). Germline CDR1 and CDR2: GTSNPN and SVGIG (reference sequence). This CDR3 is 13 amino acids long. The V end lost 3 bases, the J end lost 5 bases, and 10 bases lay between the germline ends. CDR3 residues: CAWRVTATGELFF. CDR3 nucleotide sequence: TGTGCCTGGAGAGTGACAGCGACCGGGGAGCTGTTTTTT.